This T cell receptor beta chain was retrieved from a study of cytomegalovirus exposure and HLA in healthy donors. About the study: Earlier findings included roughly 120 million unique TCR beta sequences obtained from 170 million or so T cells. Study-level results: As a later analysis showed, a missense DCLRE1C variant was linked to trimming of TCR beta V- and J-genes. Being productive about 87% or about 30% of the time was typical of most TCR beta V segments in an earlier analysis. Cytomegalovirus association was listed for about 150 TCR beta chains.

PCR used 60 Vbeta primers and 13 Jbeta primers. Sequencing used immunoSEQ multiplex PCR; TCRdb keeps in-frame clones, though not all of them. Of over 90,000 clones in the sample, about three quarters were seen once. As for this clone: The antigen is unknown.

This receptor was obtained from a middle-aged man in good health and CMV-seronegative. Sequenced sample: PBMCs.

CDR3: CASSMTGGTFNYGYTF. The CDR3 DNA follows: TGTGCCAGCAGCATGACAGGGGGCACCTTTAACTATGGCTACACCTTC. The chain has TRBV16 and TRBJ1-2, with 10 bases that match TRBD1. The CDR3 consists of 16 residues. J lost 1 base, V lost 5 bases, and 7 bases had no gene match. Germline V gene sequence: CDR1 KGHSY, CDR2 FQNENV.